Below, one T cell receptor (beta chain) is given with its context. The data are from a study of T-cell reconstitution after alpha-beta-depleted transplantation in children. Molecular barcoding with unique molecular identifiers was used for the TCRbeta library. TCRdb ran MiXCR on the PCR reads and lists one entry per CDR3 protein. The sample carries almost 250,000 distinct CDR3 sequences, 25% recorded once. The CDR3 covers 13 residues. The V gene's germline CDR1 is SQVTM and CDR2 ANQGSEA. V shed 7 bases and J shed 3 bases, with 15 bases lying between them. The sequencing used PBMCs, collected before TCRalphabeta/CD19-depleted stem cell transplant. V and J are TRBV29-1 and TRBJ1-1; tentatively, D is TRBD1 (6 bases). This sequence originates from a girl aged 2 to 10 with Fanconi anemia, due to receive a stem cell transplant. Here the CDR3 DNA reads TGCAGCGCTGATTCCACAGGGCACACTGAAGCTTTCTTT. It specifies CSADSTGHTEAFF.